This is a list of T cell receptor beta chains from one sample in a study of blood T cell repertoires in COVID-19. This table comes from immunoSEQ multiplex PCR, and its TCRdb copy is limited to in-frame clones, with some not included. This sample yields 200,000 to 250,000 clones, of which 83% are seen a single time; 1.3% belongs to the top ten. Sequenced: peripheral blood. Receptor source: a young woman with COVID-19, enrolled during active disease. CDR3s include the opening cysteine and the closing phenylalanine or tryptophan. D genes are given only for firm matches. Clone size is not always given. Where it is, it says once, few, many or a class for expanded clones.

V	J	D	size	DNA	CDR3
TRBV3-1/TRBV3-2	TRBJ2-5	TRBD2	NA	TGTGCCAGCACCCGACTAGCGGGAGGATTCCAAGAAGAGACCCAGTACTTC	CASTRLAGGFQEETQYF
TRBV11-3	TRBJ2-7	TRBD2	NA	TGTGCCAGCAGCTTATATGGGGAGGGCGAGCAGTACTTC	CASSLYGEGEQYF
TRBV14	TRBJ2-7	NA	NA	TGTGCCAGCAGCCAAGCGCCTCCGGGGTTATCCGGTGGGGAGCAGTACTTC	CASSQAPPGLSGGEQYF
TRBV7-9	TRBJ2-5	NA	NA	TGTGCCAGCAGCTTAGTGAGCCCAGGAGAGACCCAGTACTTC	CASSLVSPGETQYF
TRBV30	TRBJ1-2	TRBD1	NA	TGTGCCTGGGGCCCTCCTTGGGGGACAGGGCAGGGCTACACCTTC	CAWGPPWGTGQGYTF
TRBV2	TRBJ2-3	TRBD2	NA	TGTGCCAGCAGCTTACTAGCGGGGGGCACGTCGGATACGCAGTATTTT	CASSLLAGGTSDTQYF
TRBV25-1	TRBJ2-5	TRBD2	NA	TGTGCCAGCAGTGACCGCCTAGCGGGGGGAGAGACCCAGTACTTC	CASSDRLAGGETQYF
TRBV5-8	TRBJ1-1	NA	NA	TGTGCCAGCAGCTTGGGGCAGGGCCAGAACACTGAAGCTTTCTTT	CASSLGQGQNTEAFF
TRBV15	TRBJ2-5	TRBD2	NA	TGTGCCACCAGCAGAGAACGGACTAGCGGGCAGGAGACCCAGTACTTC	CATSRERTSGQETQYF
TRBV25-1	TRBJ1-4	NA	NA	TGTGCCAGCAGTGAATCGGGGGCAACTAATGAAAAACTGTTTTTT	CASSESGATNEKLFF
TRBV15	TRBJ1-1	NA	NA	TGTGCCACCAGCAGGCGGGGGGACAACACTGAAGCTTTCTTT	CATSRRGDNTEAFF
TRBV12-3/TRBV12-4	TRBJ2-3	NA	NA	TGTGCCACGGGCGGGGATACGCAGTATTTT	CATGGDTQYF
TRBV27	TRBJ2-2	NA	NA	TGTGCCAGCAGTTTACGACCCTGGAGTGTATGGGAGGACACCGGGGAGCTGTTTTTT	CASSLRPWSVWEDTGELFF
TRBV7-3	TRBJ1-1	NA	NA	TGTGCCAGCAGCTCCGAACCAGGAACTGAAGCTTTCTTT	CASSSEPGTEAFF
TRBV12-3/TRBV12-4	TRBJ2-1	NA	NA	TGTGCCAGCAGTCCGGAGTACTACAATGAGCAGTTCTTC	CASSPEYYNEQFF
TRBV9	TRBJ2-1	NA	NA	TGTGCCAGCAGCCGAGGCGGGACCCCCTGGAAGGGGAATGAGCAGTTCTTC	CASSRGGTPWKGNEQFF
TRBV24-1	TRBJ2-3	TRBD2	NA	TGTGCCACCAGTGATCAGAGTTGGGGACTAGGCGAGGATACGCAGTATTTT	CATSDQSWGLGEDTQYF
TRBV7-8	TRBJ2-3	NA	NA	TGTGCCAGCAGCCCGCAGGGTTACGCAGATACGCAGTATTTT	CASSPQGYADTQYF
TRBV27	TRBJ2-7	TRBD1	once	TGTGCCAGCAGCGAGGGGGGACAGGGGACCTACGAGCAGTACTTC	CASSEGGQGTYEQYF
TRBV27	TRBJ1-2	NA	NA	TGTGCCAGCAGTTTATCGCTCGGGACTTACTATGGCTACACCTTC	CASSLSLGTYYGYTF
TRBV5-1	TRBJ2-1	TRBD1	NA	TGCGCCAGCAGCTTAGGGGGCTTGAGGAATGAGCAGTTCTTC	CASSLGGLRNEQFF
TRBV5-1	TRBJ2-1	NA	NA	TGCGCCAGCAGCTTGCTCCCAGGGGTTTACAATGAGCAGTTCTTC	CASSLLPGVYNEQFF
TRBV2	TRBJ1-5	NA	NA	TGTGCCAGCAGTGATTCGGGGGAAAGCCCCCAGCATTTT	CASSDSGESPQHF
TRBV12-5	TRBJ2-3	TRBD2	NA	TGTGCTAGTGGTTTGTGGAGCGGGACTGGCACAGATACGCAGTATTTT	CASGLWSGTGTDTQYF
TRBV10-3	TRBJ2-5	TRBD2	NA	TGTGCCATCAGTGAGTTTAGCGGGGGGGCAGCAGAGACCCAGTACTTC	CAISEFSGGAAETQYF
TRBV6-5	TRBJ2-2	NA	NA	TGTGCCAGCAGCACAGGGTTCGCCGGGGAGCTGTTTTTT	CASSTGFAGELFF
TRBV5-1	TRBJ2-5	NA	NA	TGCGCCAGCACAATACAAGGAGCGGTCCAAGAGACCCAGTACTTC	CASTIQGAVQETQYF
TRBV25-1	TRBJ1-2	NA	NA	TGTGCCAGCAGTGAATCCGGCCAGGGGTACTATGGCTACACCTTC	CASSESGQGYYGYTF
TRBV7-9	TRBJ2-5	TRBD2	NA	TGTGCCAGCACCTACCCCGGGACTAGCGGGGACCGGCCTCAAGAGACCCAGTACTTC	CASTYPGTSGDRPQETQYF
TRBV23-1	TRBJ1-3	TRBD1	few	TGCGCCAGCAGTTCTAGGGGGCGCGGGTTCCACGGAAACACCATATATTTT	CASSSRGRGFHGNTIYF
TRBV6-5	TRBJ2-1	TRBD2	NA	TGTGCCAGCAGTTCCAGCGGGGGGCCTTACAATGAGCAGTTCTTC	CASSSSGGPYNEQFF
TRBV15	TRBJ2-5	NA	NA	TGTGCCACCAGCAGAGATCTGGGAGTTCAAGAGACCCAGTACTTC	CATSRDLGVQETQYF
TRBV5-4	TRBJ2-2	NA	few	TGTGCCAGCAGCTTAACCCTACAGGGATTGGTCCTCACCGGGGAGCTGTTTTTT	CASSLTLQGLVLTGELFF
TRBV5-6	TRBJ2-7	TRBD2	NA	TGTGCCAGCAGCCCGGGTAGCGGGCCCTACGAGCAGTACTTC	CASSPGSGPYEQYF
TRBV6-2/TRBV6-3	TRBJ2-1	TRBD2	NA	TGTGCCAGCAGTTACGGGTCTAGCGGTAGTGGGGAGCAGTTCTTC	CASSYGSSGSGEQFF
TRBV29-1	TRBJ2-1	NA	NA	TGCAGCGTTTGGGACATAAGCTCCTACAATGAGCAGTTCTTC	CSVWDISSYNEQFF
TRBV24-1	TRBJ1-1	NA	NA	TGTGCCACCAGTGATTCCGGGGGCACTGAAGCTTTCTTT	CATSDSGGTEAFF
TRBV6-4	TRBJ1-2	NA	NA	TGTGCCAGCAGTGACTATCCAGGGTCTAACTATGGCTACACCTTC	CASSDYPGSNYGYTF